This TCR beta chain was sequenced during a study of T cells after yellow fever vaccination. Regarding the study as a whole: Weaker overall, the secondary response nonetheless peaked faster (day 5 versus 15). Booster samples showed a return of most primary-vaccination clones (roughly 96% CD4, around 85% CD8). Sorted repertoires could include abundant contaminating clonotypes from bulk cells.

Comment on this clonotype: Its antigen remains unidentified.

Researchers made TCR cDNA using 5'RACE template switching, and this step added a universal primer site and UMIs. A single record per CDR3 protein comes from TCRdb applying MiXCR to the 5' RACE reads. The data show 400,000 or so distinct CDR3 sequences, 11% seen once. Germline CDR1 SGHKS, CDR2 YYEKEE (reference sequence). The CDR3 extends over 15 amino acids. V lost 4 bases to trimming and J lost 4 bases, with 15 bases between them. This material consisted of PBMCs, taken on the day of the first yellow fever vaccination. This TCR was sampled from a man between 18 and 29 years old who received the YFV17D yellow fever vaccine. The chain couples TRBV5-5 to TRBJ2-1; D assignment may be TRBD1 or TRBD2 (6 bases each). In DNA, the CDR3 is TGTGCCAGCAGCCTTCGGGGGACACCGTACAATGAGCAGTTCTTC. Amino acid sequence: CASSLRGTPYNEQFF.